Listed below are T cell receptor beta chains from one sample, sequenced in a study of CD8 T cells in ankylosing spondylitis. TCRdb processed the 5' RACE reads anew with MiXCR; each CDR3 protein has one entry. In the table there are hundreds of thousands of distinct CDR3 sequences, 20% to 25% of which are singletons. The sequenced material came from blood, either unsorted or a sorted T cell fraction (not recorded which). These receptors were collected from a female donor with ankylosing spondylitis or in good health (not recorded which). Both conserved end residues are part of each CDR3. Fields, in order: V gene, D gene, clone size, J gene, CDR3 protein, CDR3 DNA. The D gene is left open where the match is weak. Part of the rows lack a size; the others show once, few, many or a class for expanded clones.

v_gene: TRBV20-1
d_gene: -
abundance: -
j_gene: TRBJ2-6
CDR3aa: CSAPSSDSSGANVLTF
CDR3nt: TGCAGTGCGCCTTCTTCTGACTCCTCTGGGGCCAACGTCCTGACTTTC

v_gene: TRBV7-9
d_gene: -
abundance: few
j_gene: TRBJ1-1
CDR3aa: CASRRDDMNTEAFF
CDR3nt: TGTGCCAGCAGAAGGGACGACATGAACACTGAAGCTTTCTTT

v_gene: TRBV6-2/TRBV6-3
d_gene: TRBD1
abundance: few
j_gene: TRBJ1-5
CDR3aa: CASSAGTGIHQPQHF
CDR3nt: TGTGCCAGCAGCGCCGGGACAGGGATTCATCAGCCCCAGCATTTT

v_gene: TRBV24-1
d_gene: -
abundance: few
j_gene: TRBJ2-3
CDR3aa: CATSLGGLPPTDTQYF
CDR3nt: TGTGCCACCAGCCTTGGGGGCCTCCCGCCCACAGATACGCAGTATTTT

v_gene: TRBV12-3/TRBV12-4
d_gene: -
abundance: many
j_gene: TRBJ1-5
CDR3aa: CASSRDGSPFNQPQHF
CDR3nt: TGTGCCAGCAGTCGGGACGGGTCCCCCTTCAATCAGCCCCAGCATTTT

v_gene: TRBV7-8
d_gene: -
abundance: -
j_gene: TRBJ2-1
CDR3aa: CASSLSTRGTWNEQFF
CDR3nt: TGTGCCAGCAGCTTATCCACTAGAGGTACTTGGAATGAGCAGTTCTTC

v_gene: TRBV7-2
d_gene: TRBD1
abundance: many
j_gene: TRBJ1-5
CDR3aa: CASSLEGAGGTQPQHF
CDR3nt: TGTGCCAGCAGCTTAGAAGGCGCAGGGGGCACTCAGCCCCAGCATTTT

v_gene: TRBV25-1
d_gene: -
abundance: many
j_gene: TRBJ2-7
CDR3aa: CASSQLEVHEQYF
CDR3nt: TGTGCCAGCAGCCAACTAGAAGTCCACGAGCAGTACTTC

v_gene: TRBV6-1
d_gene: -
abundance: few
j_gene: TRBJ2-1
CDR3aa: CASRDTSIAGNNNEQFF
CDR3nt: TGTGCCAGCAGGGATACTTCCATTGCGGGGAACAACAATGAGCAGTTCTTC

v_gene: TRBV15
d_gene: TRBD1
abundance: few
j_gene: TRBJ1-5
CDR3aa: CATSRGWTGLSNQPQHF
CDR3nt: TGTGCCACCAGCAGAGGGTGGACAGGACTTAGCAATCAGCCCCAGCATTTT

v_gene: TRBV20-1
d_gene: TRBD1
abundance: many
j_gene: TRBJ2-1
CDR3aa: CSATQDRVDEQFF
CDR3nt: TGCAGTGCCACCCAAGACAGGGTCGATGAGCAGTTCTTC

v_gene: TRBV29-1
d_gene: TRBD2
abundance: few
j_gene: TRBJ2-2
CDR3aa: CSVAGGGAGELFF
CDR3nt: TGCAGCGTGGCGGGAGGTGGAGCCGGGGAGCTGTTTTTT

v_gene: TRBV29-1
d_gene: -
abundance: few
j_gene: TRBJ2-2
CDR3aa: CSGQDPNTGELFF
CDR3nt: TGCAGCGGTCAGGATCCGAACACCGGGGAGCTGTTTTTT

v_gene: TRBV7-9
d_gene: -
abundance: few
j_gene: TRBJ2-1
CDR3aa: CASSSAGYNEQFF
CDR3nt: TGTGCCAGCAGCTCCGCTGGCTACAATGAGCAGTTCTTC

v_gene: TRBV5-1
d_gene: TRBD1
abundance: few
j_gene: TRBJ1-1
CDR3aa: CASSPQGVNTEAFF
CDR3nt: TGCGCCAGCAGCCCGCAGGGGGTGAACACTGAAGCTTTCTTT

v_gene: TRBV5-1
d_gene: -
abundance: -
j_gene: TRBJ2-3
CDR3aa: CASSLEGRENVDTQYF
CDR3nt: TGCGCCAGCAGCTTGGAAGGTCGGGAAAACGTAGATACGCAGTATTTT

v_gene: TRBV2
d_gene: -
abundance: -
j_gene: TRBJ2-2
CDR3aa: CASVPIRGTGELFF
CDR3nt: TGTGCCAGCGTCCCTATTAGGGGGACCGGGGAGCTGTTTTTT

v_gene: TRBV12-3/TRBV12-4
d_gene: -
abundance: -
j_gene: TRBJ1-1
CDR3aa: CASSLGDSMNTEAFF
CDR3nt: TGTGCCAGCAGTTTAGGGGATTCGATGAACACTGAAGCTTTCTTT

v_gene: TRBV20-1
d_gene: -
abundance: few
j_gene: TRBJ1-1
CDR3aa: CSSSSGGRVNTEAFF
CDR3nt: TGCAGCTCCTCCTCAGGAGGACGTGTGAACACTGAAGCTTTCTTT

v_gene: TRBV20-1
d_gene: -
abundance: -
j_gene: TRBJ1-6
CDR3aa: CSARVEVGGRSDSPLHF
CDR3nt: TGCAGTGCTAGAGTTGAGGTCGGGGGCCGGTCAGATTCACCCCTCCACTTT

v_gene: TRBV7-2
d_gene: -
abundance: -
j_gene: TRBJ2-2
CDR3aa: CASSAARMGSGELFF
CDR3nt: TGTGCCAGCAGCGCCGCTAGAATGGGGTCCGGGGAGCTGTTTTTT

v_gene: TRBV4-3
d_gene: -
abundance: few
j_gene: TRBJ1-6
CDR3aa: CASSQTREGNSPLHF
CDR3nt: TGCGCCAGCAGCCAAACAAGGGAGGGTAATTCACCCCTCCACTTT

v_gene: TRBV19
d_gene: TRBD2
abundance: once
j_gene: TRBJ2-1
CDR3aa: CASRLGASGRGEQFF
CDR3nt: TGTGCCAGCAGACTCGGGGCTAGCGGGAGAGGTGAGCAGTTCTTC

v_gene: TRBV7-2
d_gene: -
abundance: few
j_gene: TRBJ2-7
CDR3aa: CASSRGVSDRYEQYF
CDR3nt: TGTGCCAGCAGCCGAGGGGTTAGCGACCGCTACGAGCAGTACTTC

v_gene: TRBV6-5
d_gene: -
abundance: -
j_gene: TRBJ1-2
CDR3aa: CASSSDRFNYGYTF
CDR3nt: TGTGCCAGCAGTTCCGACAGGTTCAACTATGGCTACACCTTC

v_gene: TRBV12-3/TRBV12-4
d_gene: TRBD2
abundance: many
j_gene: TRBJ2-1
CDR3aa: CASRRTSGSPTYNEQFF
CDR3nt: TGTGCCAGCCGACGGACTAGCGGGAGTCCTACCTACAATGAGCAGTTCTTC

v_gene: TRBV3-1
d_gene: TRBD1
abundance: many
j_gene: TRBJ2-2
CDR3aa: CASSQGNRGRTGELFF
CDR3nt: TGTGCCAGCAGCCAAGGCAACAGGGGCAGGACCGGGGAGCTGTTTTTT

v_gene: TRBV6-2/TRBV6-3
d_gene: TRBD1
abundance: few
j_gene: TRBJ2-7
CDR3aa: CASSYPPGQGASYEQYF
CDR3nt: TGTGCCAGCAGTTACCCCCCAGGTCAGGGGGCGTCTTACGAGCAGTACTTC

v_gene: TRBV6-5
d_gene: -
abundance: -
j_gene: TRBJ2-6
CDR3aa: CASSYVAPSSSGANVLTF
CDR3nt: TGTGCCAGCAGTTACGTGGCACCGTCGAGCTCTGGGGCCAACGTCCTGACTTTC

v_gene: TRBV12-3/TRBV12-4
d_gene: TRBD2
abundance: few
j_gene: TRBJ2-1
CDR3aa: CASSPGLAGLNEQFF
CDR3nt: TGTGCCAGCAGCCCGGGACTAGCGGGATTGAATGAGCAGTTCTTC

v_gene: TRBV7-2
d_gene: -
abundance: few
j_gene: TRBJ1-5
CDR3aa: CASSLGSGTPQPQHF
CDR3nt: TGTGCCAGCAGCTTAGGGTCGGGGACCCCTCAGCCCCAGCATTTT

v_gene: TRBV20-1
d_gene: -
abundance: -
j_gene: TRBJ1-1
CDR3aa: CSVLSTTEAFF
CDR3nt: TGCAGTGTCCTCAGCACCACTGAAGCTTTCTTT

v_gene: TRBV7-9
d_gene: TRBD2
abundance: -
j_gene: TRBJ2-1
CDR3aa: CASSLTSGVGNEQFF
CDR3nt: TGTGCCAGCAGCTTGACTAGCGGGGTCGGCAATGAGCAGTTCTTC

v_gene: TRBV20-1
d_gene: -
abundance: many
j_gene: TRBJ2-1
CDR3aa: CSAPASSAGNEQFF
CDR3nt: TGCAGTGCTCCCGCCTCCAGCGCGGGGAATGAGCAGTTCTTC

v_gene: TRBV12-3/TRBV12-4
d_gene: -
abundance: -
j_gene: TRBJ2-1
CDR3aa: CASSFNTGLSSYNEQFF
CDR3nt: TGTGCCAGCAGTTTTAATACAGGGCTCAGCTCCTACAATGAGCAGTTCTTC

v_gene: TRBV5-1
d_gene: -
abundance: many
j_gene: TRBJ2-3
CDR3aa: CASSFKGIADTQYF
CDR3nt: TGCGCCAGCAGCTTTAAGGGGATCGCAGATACGCAGTATTTT

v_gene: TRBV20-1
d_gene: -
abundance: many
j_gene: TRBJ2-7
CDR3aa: CSHDGPSGEEQYF
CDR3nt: TGCAGCCACGACGGGCCCTCCGGTGAGGAGCAGTACTTC

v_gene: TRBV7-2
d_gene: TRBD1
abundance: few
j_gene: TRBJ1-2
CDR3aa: CASSPGGRALYGYTF
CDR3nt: TGTGCCAGCAGCCCAGGGGGCCGAGCTCTCTATGGCTACACCTTC

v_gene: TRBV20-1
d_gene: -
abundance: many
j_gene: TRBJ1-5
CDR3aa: CSASDTGLVGSNQPQHF
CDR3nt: TGCAGTGCTTCTGACACCGGGTTGGTTGGTAGCAATCAGCCCCAGCATTTT

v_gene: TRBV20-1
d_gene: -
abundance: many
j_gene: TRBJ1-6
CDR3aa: CSARGTQKYVHF
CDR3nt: TGCAGTGCTAGAGGGACTCAAAAGTACGTCCACTTT

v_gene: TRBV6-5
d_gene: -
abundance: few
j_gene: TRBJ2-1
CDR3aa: CASRTYNEQFF
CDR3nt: TGTGCCAGCCGGACTTACAATGAGCAGTTCTTC

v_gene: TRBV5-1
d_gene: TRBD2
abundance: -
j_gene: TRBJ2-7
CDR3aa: CASSPRTSGDYEQYF
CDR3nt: TGCGCCAGCAGCCCCCGGACTAGCGGGGACTACGAGCAGTACTTC

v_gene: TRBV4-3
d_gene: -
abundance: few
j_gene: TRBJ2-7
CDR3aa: CASQDVVLSNEQYF
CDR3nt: TGCGCCAGCCAAGACGTGGTCTTGTCCAACGAGCAGTACTTC

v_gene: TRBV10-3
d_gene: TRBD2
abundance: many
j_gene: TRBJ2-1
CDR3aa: CAISEELAGGRNEQFF
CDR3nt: TGTGCCATCAGTGAGGAACTAGCGGGAGGGCGGAATGAGCAGTTCTTC

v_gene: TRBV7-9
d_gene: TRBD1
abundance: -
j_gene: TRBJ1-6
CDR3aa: CASSVETGGDSPLHF
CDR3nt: TGTGCCAGCAGCGTCGAGACAGGGGGGGATTCACCCCTCCACTTT

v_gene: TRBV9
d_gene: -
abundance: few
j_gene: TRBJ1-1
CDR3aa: CASSVIGVNTEAFF
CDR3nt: TGTGCCAGCAGCGTAATAGGAGTGAACACTGAAGCTTTCTTT

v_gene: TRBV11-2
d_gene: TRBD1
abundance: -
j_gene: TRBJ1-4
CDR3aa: CASTYRGREKLFF
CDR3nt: TGTGCCAGCACTTACAGGGGGCGTGAAAAACTGTTTTTT

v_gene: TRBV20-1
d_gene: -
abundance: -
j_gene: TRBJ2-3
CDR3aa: CSARDGGLGTDTQYF
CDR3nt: TGCAGTGCTAGAGATGGGGGTCTTGGTACAGATACGCAGTATTTT

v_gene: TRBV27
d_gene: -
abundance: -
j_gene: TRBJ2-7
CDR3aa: CASSLLGAKPAYEQYF
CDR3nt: TGTGCCAGCAGTTTATTGGGCGCGAAGCCCGCCTACGAGCAGTACTTC

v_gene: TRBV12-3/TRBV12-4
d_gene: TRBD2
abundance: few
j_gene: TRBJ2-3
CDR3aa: CASSLGLAGKGDTQYF
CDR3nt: TGTGCCAGCAGTTTAGGACTAGCGGGGAAGGGAGATACGCAGTATTTT